A selection of T cell receptor beta chains follows, all from one sample in a study of T cell responses to AZD1222 COVID-19 vaccine. This table comes from immunoSEQ multiplex PCR, and its TCRdb copy is limited to in-frame clones, with some not included. The data contain about 140,000 clones, more than 80% of them singletons. Source: peripheral blood, taken on day 0 of AZD1222 vaccination. The source is an adult in good health. Both conserved end residues are part of each CDR3. The D gene is left open where the match is weak. A clone size is listed for some rows: how often the clone was seen (once, few, many), or a class if it is expanded.

j_call	v_call	clone_size	d_call	cdr3_aa	cdr3_nt
TRBJ1-6	TRBV5-1	-	-	CASSLDIYGSPLHF	TGCGCCAGCAGCTTGGACATCTACGGTTCACCCCTCCACTTT
TRBJ2-7	TRBV6-2/TRBV6-3	few	TRBD2	CASSSSGGGSYEQYF	TGTGCCAGCAGTTCCTCGGGGGGTGGATCCTACGAGCAGTACTTC
TRBJ2-7	TRBV6-5	-	-	CASSHGGGALYEQYF	TGTGCCAGCAGCCACGGAGGGGGGGCTTTATACGAGCAGTACTTC
TRBJ2-1	TRBV7-9	-	TRBD2	CASSLRLAGGERSYNEQFF	TGTGCCAGCAGCTTAAGACTAGCGGGGGGAGAAAGATCCTACAATGAGCAGTTCTTC
TRBJ1-2	TRBV14	-	TRBD1	CASRQTGVNYGYTF	TGTGCCAGCAGACAAACAGGGGTTAACTATGGCTACACCTTC
TRBJ2-5	TRBV9	-	-	CASSVTGDGETQYF	TGTGCCAGCAGCGTAACTGGGGATGGAGAGACCCAGTACTTC
TRBJ1-2	TRBV6-4	-	-	CASIYRSRRRANYGYTF	TGTGCCAGCATTTACCGGTCCCGGCGAAGAGCTAACTATGGCTACACCTTC
TRBJ1-1	TRBV4-2	-	-	CASSQDWQTEAFF	TGTGCCAGCAGCCAAGATTGGCAGACTGAAGCTTTCTTT
TRBJ1-6	TRBV3-1/TRBV3-2	-	TRBD1	CASSRRGLNSPLHF	TGTGCCAGCAGCCGCAGGGGGCTTAATTCACCCCTCCACTTT
TRBJ1-2	TRBV7-8	-	TRBD1	CASSRDRDWGYTF	TGTGCCAGCAGCCGGGACAGGGATTGGGGCTACACCTTC
TRBJ2-5	TRBV6-6	-	TRBD2	CASSEAGVPQETQYF	TGTGCCAGCTCAGAAGCGGGAGTACCCCAAGAGACCCAGTACTTC
TRBJ2-7	TRBV20-1	-	TRBD2	CSAPGGYEQYF	TGCAGTGCCCCGGGAGGCTACGAGCAGTACTTC
TRBJ2-1	TRBV5-1	-	-	CASSSGSYNEQFF	TGCGCCAGCAGCTCGGGATCCTACAATGAGCAGTTCTTC
TRBJ2-7	TRBV7-9	-	-	CASSLPNREQYF	TGTGCCAGCAGCTTACCTAATCGCGAGCAGTACTTC
TRBJ2-1	TRBV11-2	-	-	CASSLEQVYNEQFF	TGTGCCAGCAGCTTAGAACAGGTGTACAATGAGCAGTTCTTC
TRBJ1-2	TRBV4-1	-	-	CASSQEIGYYGYTF	TGCGCCAGCAGCCAAGAGATCGGGTACTATGGCTACACCTTC
TRBJ1-2	TRBV7-8	-	-	CASSLMGRDYGYTF	TGTGCCAGCAGCTTAATGGGAAGGGACTACGGCTACACCTTC